Listed below are T cell receptor beta chains from one sample, sequenced in a study of human T cells and chemical hapten exposure. A single record per CDR3 protein comes from TCRdb applying MiXCR to the RACE reads. The table includes fewer than 300,000 distinct CDR3 sequences, around 9.3% detected once. The material was whole blood, obtained in connection with sensitization to the hapten diphenylcyclopropenone (DPC). The receptors come from a woman between 40 and 50 years old with alopecia areata. Some clones in this sample may be carry-over from other donors' samples. The CDR3 runs from the conserved cysteine through the conserved F or W. Fields, in order: V gene, J gene, D gene, clone size, CDR3 DNA, CDR3 protein. The D gene is left open where the match is weak. Some rows mark clone size as missing; the rest say once, few, many or name a class of expanded clone.

>TRBV20-1|TRBJ1-2|TRBD1|NA
TGCAGTGCCAAACCCGGACAGGGGTATTATGGCTACACCTTC
CSAKPGQGYYGYTF
>TRBV7-2|TRBJ2-1|NA|many
TGTGCCAGCAGCTTAGCCCGAGAGGGGACTGAGCAGTTCTTC
CASSLAREGTEQFF
>TRBV20-1|TRBJ2-1|NA|few
TGCAGTGCTAGTGGTGGTGAGGCCTACAATGAGCAGTTCTTC
CSASGGEAYNEQFF
>TRBV9|TRBJ1-4|NA|few
TGTGCCAGCAGCGGAGGACAGCGGGAAAAACTGTTTTTT
CASSGGQREKLFF
>TRBV7-9|TRBJ1-6|NA|NA
TGTGCCAGCAGCTTAGCCGCAGGCCACCCTTCACCCCTCCACTTT
CASSLAAGHPSPLHF
>TRBV7-9|TRBJ2-5|TRBD1|NA
TGTGCCAGCAGCTCCCCCCCCGGACAGGGTCTAGAGACCCAGTACTTC
CASSSPPGQGLETQYF
>TRBV7-2|TRBJ1-2|NA|NA
TGTGCCAGCAGCTTAGGGCGGGAGACCGATGGCTACACCTTC
CASSLGRETDGYTF
>TRBV7-9|TRBJ2-7|NA|many
TGTGCCAGCAGCTCGTCGGGGGCCTACGAGCAGTACTTC
CASSSSGAYEQYF
>TRBV12-3/TRBV12-4|TRBJ1-3|NA|NA
TGTGCCAGCAGACGGACTGTTTCTGGAAACACCATATATTTT
CASRRTVSGNTIYF
>TRBV20-1|TRBJ2-4|NA|few
TGCAGTGCCTACTGGACAGCCAAAAACATTCAGTACTTC
CSAYWTAKNIQYF
>TRBV2|TRBJ2-1|NA|NA
TGTGCCAGCAGTGAAGCGAGGGGAAACAATGAGCAGTTCTTC
CASSEARGNNEQFF
>TRBV6-5|TRBJ2-3|NA|NA
TGTGCCAGCAGTTACTCGGGCCGGACCACAGATACGCAGTATTTT
CASSYSGRTTDTQYF
>TRBV5-1|TRBJ2-3|TRBD2|many
TGCGCCAGCTCCCAGGAGGCGGGAGTCCCAGATACGCAGTATTTT
CASSQEAGVPDTQYF
>TRBV28|TRBJ2-5|NA|few
TGTGCCAGCAGCTTGGACCCCCGTCGGACCCAGTACTTC
CASSLDPRRTQYF
>TRBV27|TRBJ2-7|TRBD1|NA
TGTGCCAGCAGTTTACTGTCTAAGACAGGGAAAAGTGGCGAGCAGTACTTC
CASSLLSKTGKSGEQYF
>TRBV6-5|TRBJ2-1|TRBD1|few
TGTGCCAGCAGAAGCCGACAGGGGGGGAGCTCCTACAATGAGCAGTTCTTC
CASRSRQGGSSYNEQFF
>TRBV5-1|TRBJ2-1|TRBD2|NA
TGCGCCAGCAGCTTGAAAGGGGCTAGCGGGAGCAATGAGCAGTTCTTC
CASSLKGASGSNEQFF
>TRBV6-5|TRBJ2-7|TRBD2|few
TGTGCCAGCAGTTACGATGGGACTAGCGGGAGGTACGAGCAGTACTTC
CASSYDGTSGRYEQYF
>TRBV5-4|TRBJ2-7|TRBD2|NA
TGTGCCAGCAGCCCGAACCCTAGCGGAGGGGCCAACGAGCAGTACTTC
CASSPNPSGGANEQYF
>TRBV27|TRBJ2-7|NA|many
TGTGCCAGCAGTTCGCCAGGGCACTCCTACGAGCAGTACTTC
CASSSPGHSYEQYF
>TRBV11-1|TRBJ2-3|TRBD2|NA
TGTGCCAGCAGCTTAACCCGGACTAGCGGGAGTTCGGAGACGCAGTATTTT
CASSLTRTSGSSETQYF
>TRBV10-3|TRBJ2-3|TRBD2|many
TGTGCCATCAGTGAACTAGCGGGGGACACAGATACGCAGTATTTT
CAISELAGDTDTQYF
>TRBV5-1|TRBJ2-3|TRBD2|NA
TGCGCCAGTAGCGGGAGCGGCTCCACAGATACGCAGTATTTT
CASSGSGSTDTQYF
>TRBV6-2/TRBV6-3|TRBJ2-7|TRBD2|NA
TGTGCCAGCAGTCCCCCCGCGGGACTAGCGGGATCCCACGAGCAGTACTTC
CASSPPAGLAGSHEQYF
>TRBV28|TRBJ2-7|NA|few
TGTGCCAGCAGACTTGGAATGCAATACGAGCAGTACTTC
CASRLGMQYEQYF
>TRBV30|TRBJ2-7|NA|NA
TGTGCCTGGAGTGGAGGATCCTACGAGCAGTACTTC
CAWSGGSYEQYF